This T cell receptor beta chain came from a study of breast tumors, draining lymph nodes, adjacent tissues. Points from the study as a whole: Luminal-like breast cancer showed significantly greater tumor-nontumor repertoire similarity than basal-like breast cancer did.

Breast cancer patients provided tissue from their axillary draining lymph nodes. Points on this clonotype: Its specificity is not known. An end of the junction differs from the germline gene, which may be a read error.

Via MiXCR, TCRdb re-called the multiplex PCR reads, giving one row per CDR3 protein. This sample yields about 230,000 distinct CDR3 sequences, of which 32% are seen a single time; 1.3% to 1.5% belongs to the top ten. Germline CDR1 is DFQATT and CDR2 is SNEGSKA (reference sequence). The CDR3 has 18 residues. The chain carries TRBV20-1 and TRBJ2-2; TRBD2 agrees at 10 bases. The receptor was isolated from a female donor with breast cancer. Some clones in this sample may be carry-over from other donors' samples. Source material: axillary lymph node tissue. The CDR3 here is CSARERAGGARVTGKLFF. CDR3 sequence (DNA): TGCAGTGCTAGAGAACGAGCGGGAGGGGCCCGGGTCACCGGGAAGCTGTTTTTT.